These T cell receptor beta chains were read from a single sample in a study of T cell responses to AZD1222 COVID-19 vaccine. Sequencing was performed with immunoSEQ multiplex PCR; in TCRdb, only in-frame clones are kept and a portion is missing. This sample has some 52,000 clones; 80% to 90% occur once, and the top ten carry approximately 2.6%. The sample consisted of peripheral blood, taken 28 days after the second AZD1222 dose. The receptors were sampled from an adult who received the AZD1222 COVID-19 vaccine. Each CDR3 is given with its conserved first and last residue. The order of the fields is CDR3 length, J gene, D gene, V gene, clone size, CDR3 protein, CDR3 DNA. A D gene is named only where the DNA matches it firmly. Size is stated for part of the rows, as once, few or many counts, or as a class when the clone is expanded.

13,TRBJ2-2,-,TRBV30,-,CAWSVQEAGELFF,TGTGCCTGGAGTGTACAGGAGGCCGGGGAGCTGTTTTTT
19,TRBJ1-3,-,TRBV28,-,CASSSLFPETGISGNTIYF,TGTGCCAGCAGTTCTCTCTTCCCCGAAACAGGGATCTCTGGAAACACCATATATTTT
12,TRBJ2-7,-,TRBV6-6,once,CASTPSSGEQYF,TGTGCCAGCACCCCTTCGAGTGGCGAGCAGTACTTC
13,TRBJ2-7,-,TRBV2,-,CASSEQSIYEQYF,TGTGCCAGCAGTGAACAGTCCATATACGAGCAGTACTTC
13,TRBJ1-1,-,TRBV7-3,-,CASSVSGGTEAFF,TGTGCCAGCAGCGTATCCGGGGGCACTGAAGCTTTCTTT
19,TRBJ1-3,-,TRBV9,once,CASSVGPGGGLSSGNTIYF,TGTGCCAGCAGCGTAGGTCCCGGGGGAGGATTGTCCTCTGGAAACACCATATATTTT
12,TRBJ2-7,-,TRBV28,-,CASCSGSREQYF,TGTGCCAGCTGCTCGGGATCCCGCGAGCAGTACTTC
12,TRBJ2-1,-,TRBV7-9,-,CASSLAGTRQFF,TGTGCCAGCAGCTTAGCCGGGACCCGGCAGTTCTTC
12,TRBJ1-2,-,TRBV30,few,CAWSATVGVHTF,TGTGCCTGGAGTGCAACCGTAGGGGTGCACACCTTC
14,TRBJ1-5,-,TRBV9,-,CASSLMGSGQPQHF,TGTGCCAGCTCCCTAATGGGGTCGGGGCAGCCCCAGCATTTT
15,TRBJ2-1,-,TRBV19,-,CASSIPLGVGNEQFF,TGTGCCAGTAGTATCCCGTTGGGGGTGGGCAATGAGCAGTTCTTC
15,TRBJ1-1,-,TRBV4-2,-,CASSPSSTGDTEAFF,TGTGCCAGCAGCCCTTCATCGACAGGTGACACTGAAGCTTTCTTT
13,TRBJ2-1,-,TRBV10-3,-,CAIRRVLYNEQFF,TGTGCCATCAGGCGGGTGTTATACAATGAGCAGTTCTTC
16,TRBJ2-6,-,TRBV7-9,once,CASSLAGVSGANVLTF,TGTGCCAGCAGCTTAGCTGGGGTATCCGGGGCCAACGTCCTGACTTTC
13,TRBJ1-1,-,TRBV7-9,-,CASSLAGGAEAFF,TGTGCCAGCAGCTTAGCGGGGGGCGCTGAAGCTTTCTTT
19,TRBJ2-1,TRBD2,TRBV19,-,CASSKTSGDPRSSYNEQFF,TGTGCCAGTAGTAAGACTAGCGGGGACCCTCGTAGCTCCTACAATGAGCAGTTCTTC
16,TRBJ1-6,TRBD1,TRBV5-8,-,CASSRTGARVNSPLHF,TGTGCCAGCAGCCGAACAGGGGCTCGGGTTAATTCACCCCTCCACTTT
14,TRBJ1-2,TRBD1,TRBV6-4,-,CASSPGQGLYGYTF,TGTGCCAGCAGTCCGGGACAGGGCCTCTATGGCTACACCTTC
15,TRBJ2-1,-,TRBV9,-,CASSVGQGTYNEQFF,TGTGCCAGCAGCGTAGGGCAGGGGACCTACAATGAGCAGTTCTTC
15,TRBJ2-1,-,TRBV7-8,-,CASSLIDGSYNEQFF,TGTGCCAGCAGCTTAATCGATGGGTCCTACAATGAGCAGTTCTTC
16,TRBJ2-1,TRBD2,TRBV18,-,CASSPRGLAGGNEQFF,TGTGCCAGCTCACCCCGGGGACTAGCGGGAGGCAATGAGCAGTTCTTC
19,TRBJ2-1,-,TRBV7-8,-,CASSLRWRELGNTYNEQFF,TGTGCCAGCAGCTTAAGGTGGAGGGAATTGGGTAATACCTACAATGAGCAGTTCTTC
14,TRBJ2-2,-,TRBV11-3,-,CASSLDMRTGELFF,TGTGCCAGCAGCTTAGATATGCGAACCGGGGAGCTGTTTTTT
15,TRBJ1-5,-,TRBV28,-,CASTRPGVGNQPQHF,TGTGCCAGCACCCGGCCCGGGGTTGGCAATCAGCCCCAGCATTTT
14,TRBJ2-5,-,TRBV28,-,CASSFRQGQETQYF,TGTGCCAGCAGTTTTAGGCAGGGGCAAGAGACCCAGTACTTC
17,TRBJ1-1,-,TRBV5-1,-,CASSLAGLQLANTEAFF,TGCGCCAGCAGCTTGGCCGGACTCCAACTTGCGAACACTGAAGCTTTCTTT
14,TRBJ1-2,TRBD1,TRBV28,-,CASRGQAPWYGYTF,TGTGCCAGCAGAGGACAGGCCCCTTGGTATGGCTACACCTTC
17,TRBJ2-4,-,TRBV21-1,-,CASSNRGWSLGKNIQYF,TGTGCCAGCAGCAATAGGGGCTGGAGCTTGGGCAAAAACATTCAGTACTTC
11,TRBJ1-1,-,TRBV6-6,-,CASSTRPEAFF,TGTGCCAGCAGCACGAGACCCGAAGCTTTCTTT
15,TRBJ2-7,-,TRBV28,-,CASSPTGRSSYEQYF,TGTGCCAGCAGCCCCACGGGACGGAGTTCCTACGAGCAGTACTTC
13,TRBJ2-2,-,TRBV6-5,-,CASRQTNTGELFF,TGTGCCAGCAGACAAACGAACACCGGGGAGCTGTTTTTT
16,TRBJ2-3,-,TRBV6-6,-,CASMSFSGRVSYTQYF,TGTGCCAGCATGAGCTTTTCGGGACGGGTCTCATATACGCAGTATTTT
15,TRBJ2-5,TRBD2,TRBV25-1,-,CASKLAEGYQETQYF,TGTGCCAGCAAACTAGCGGAGGGGTACCAAGAGACCCAGTACTTC
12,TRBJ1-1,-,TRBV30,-,CAWSRGGTEAFF,TGTGCCTGGAGCAGGGGTGGTACTGAAGCTTTCTTT
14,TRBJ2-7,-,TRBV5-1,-,CASSPRPSSYEQYF,TGCGCCAGCAGCCCGCGGCCCTCCTCCTACGAGCAGTACTTC
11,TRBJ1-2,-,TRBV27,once,CASRKEGGYTF,TGTGCCAGCAGGAAGGAGGGCGGCTACACCTTC
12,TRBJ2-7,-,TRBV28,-,CASRTVPYEQYF,TGTGCCAGCAGGACAGTGCCCTACGAGCAGTACTTC
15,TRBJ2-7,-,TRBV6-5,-,CASRVGPIDHYEQYF,TGTGCCAGCAGGGTGGGACCAATCGATCACTACGAGCAGTACTTC
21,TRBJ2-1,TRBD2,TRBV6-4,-,CASSDPPLGLAGEDYYNEQFF,TGTGCCAGCAGTGACCCCCCTCTAGGACTAGCGGGAGAAGACTACTACAATGAGCAGTTCTTC
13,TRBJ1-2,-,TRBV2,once,CASSWTDNYGYTF,TGTGCCAGCAGTTGGACAGATAACTATGGCTACACCTTC
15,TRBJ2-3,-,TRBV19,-,CASSSTGLKSDTQYF,TGTGCCAGTAGTTCCACAGGGCTAAAATCAGATACGCAGTATTTT